These 5 T cell receptor beta chains were all obtained from the same sample, sequenced in a study of blood T cell repertoires in COVID-19. Sequenced by immunoSEQ multiplex PCR; TCRdb stores in-frame clones only, minus some. The sample includes about 350,000 clones, roughly 90% seen only once; the top ten take 1%. Material: PBMCs or T cells enriched from blood (not recorded which). These receptors were obtained from a woman in her 30s who had recovered from COVID-19.

The chain employs TRBV19 and TRBJ2-5; the D is unclear. V was pared by 3 bases and J by 2 bases, with 7 bases between. The germline CDR1 and CDR2 sequences are LNHDA and SQIVND (reference sequence). The CDR3 length is 13 residues. CDR3 bases: TGTGCCAGTAGTATGGCTCCACAAGAGACCCAGTACTTC. The encoded protein is CASSMAPQETQYF.

The V gene is TRBV6-5, the J gene TRBJ1-4; no reliable D call. Trimming cost V 2 bases and J 6 bases, with 7 bases left between them. The CDR3 is 13 amino acids. Germline V gene sequence: CDR1 MNHEY, CDR2 SVGAGI. DNA for the CDR3: TGTGCCAGCAGTTACGGTCCGGATGAAAAACTGTTTTTT. This sequence encodes CASSYGPDEKLFF.

This chain links TRBV5-1 with TRBJ1-1; D possibly corresponds to TRBD1 (6 bases). Trimming pared 3 bases from V and 0 bases from J, leaving 12 bases between. This CDR3 is 15 amino acids long. Germline CDR1 and CDR2: SGHRS and YFSETQ. The CDR3 sequence is CASSYGQGMNTEAFF. In DNA form, the CDR3 reads TGCGCCAGCAGCTACGGCCAGGGGATGAACACTGAAGCTTTCTTT.

The chain combines TRBV23-1 with TRBJ1-5; no reliable D call. TRBV23-1 is annotated as an ORF whose role is uncertain. The CDR3 loop spans 13 amino acids. The V and J ends lost 7 bases and 6 bases respectively, with 13 bases between them. In DNA form, the CDR3 reads TGCGCCAGCACCGAGATTCCTGGTCAGCCCCAGCATTTT. Translation: CASTEIPGQPQHF.

The CDR3, as DNA: TGCGCCAGCAGCTTGGAGGGCAGGGTCAGCACAGATACGCAGTATTTT. This gives the protein CASSLEGRVSTDTQYF. This chain uses TRBV5-1 with TRBJ2-3, with D possibly TRBD1 on 5 matching bases. Germline CDR1 SGHRS, CDR2 YFSETQ. Trimming removed 0 bases from V and 0 bases from J, with 11 bases in between. The CDR3 totals 16 residues.